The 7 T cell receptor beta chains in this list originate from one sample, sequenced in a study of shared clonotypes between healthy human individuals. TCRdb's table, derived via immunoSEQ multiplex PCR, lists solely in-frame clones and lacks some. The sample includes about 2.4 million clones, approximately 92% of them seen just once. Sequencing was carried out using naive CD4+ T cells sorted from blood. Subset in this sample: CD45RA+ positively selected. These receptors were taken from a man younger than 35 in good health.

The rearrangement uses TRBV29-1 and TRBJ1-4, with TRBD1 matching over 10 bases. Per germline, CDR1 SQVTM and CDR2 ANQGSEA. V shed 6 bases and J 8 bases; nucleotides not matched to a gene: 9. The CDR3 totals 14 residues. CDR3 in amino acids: CSVRQGAAREKLFF. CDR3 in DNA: TGCAGCGTACGACAGGGGGCCGCTCGAGAAAAACTGTTTTTT.

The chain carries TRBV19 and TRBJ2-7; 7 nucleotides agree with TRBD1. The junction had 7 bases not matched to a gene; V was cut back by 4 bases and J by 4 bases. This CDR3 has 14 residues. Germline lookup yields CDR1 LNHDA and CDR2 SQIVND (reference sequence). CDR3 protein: CASSTGQNRYEQYF. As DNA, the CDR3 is TGTGCCAGTAGTACGGGACAGAACCGATACGAGCAGTACTTC.

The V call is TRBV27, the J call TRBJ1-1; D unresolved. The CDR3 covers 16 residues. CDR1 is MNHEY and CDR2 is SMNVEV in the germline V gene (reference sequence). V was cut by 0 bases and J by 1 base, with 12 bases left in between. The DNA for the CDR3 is TGTGCCAGCAGTTTATCGGCTGAACGGGGGAACACTGAAGCTTTCTTT. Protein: CASSLSAERGNTEAFF.

CDR3 loop: CASSGHRSSYNSPLHF. The CDR3 DNA follows: TGTGCCAGCAGTGGCCACAGGAGCTCCTATAATTCACCCCTCCACTTT. The chain recombines TRBV2 with TRBJ1-6, with a weak D call TRBD1 (5 bases). The CDR3 totals 16 residues. Germline V gene data show CDR1 as SNHLY and CDR2 as FYNNEI. V lost 4 bases, J lost 0 bases, and 10 bases lay in between.

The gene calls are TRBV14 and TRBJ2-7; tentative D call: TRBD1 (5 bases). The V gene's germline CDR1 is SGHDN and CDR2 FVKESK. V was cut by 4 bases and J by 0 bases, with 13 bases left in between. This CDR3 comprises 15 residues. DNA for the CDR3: TGTGCCAGCAGCCCCCTCCCCCAGGGCTCCTACGAGCAGTACTTC. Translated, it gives CASSPLPQGSYEQYF.

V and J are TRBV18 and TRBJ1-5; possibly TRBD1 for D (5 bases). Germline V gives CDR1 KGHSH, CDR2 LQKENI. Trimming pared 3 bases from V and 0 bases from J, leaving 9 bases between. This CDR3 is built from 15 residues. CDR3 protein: CASSPATDSNQPQHF. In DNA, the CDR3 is TGTGCCAGCTCACCTGCGACAGATAGCAATCAGCCCCAGCATTTT. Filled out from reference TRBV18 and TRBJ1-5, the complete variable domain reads NAGVMQNPRHLVRRRGQEARLRCSPMKGHSHVYWYRQLPEEGLKFMVYLQKENIIDESGMPKERFSAEFPKEGPSILRIQQVVRGDSAAYFCASSPATDSNQPQHFGDGTRLSIL.

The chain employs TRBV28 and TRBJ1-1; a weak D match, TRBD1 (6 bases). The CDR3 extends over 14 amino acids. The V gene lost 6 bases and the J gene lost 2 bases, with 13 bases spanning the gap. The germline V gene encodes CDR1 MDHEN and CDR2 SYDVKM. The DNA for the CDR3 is TGTGCCAGCAGCCCAACAGGGTTTAACACTGAAGCTTTCTTT. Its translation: CASSPTGFNTEAFF.